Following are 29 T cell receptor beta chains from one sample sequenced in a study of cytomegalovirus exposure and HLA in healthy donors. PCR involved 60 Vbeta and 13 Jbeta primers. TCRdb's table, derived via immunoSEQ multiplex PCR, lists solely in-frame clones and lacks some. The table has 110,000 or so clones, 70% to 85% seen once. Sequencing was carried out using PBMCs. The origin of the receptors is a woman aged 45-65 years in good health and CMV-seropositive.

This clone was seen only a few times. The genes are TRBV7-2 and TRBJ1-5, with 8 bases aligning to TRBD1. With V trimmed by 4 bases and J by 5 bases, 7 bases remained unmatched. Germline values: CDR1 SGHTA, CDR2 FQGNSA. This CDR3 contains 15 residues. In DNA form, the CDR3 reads TGTGCCAGCAGCTCAGGACAGGGAAGTTATCAGCCCCAGCATTTT. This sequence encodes CASSSGQGSYQPQHF.

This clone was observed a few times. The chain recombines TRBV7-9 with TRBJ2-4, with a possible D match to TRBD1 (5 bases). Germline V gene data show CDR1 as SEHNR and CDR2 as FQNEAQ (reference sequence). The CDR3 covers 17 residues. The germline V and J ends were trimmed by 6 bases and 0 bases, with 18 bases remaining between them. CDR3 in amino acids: CASSRAIDSRAKNIQYF. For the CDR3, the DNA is TGTGCCAGCAGTAGAGCCATTGACAGCCGAGCCAAAAACATTCAGTACTTC.

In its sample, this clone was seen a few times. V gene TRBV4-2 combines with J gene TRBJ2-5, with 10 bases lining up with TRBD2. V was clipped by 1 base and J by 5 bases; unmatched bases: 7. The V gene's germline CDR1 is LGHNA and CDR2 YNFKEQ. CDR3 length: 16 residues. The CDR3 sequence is CASSQGLAGDLETQYF. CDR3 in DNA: TGTGCCAGCAGCCAAGGGCTAGCGGGAGATCTGGAGACCCAGTACTTC.

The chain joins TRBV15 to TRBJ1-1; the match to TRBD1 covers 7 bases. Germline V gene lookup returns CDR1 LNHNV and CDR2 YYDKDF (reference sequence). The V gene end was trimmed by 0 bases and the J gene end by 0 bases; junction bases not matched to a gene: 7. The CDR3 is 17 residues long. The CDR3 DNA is TGTGCCACCAGCAGAGAGAGCCTGGGACAGTTGAACACTGAAGCTTTCTTT. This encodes CATSRESLGQLNTEAFF.

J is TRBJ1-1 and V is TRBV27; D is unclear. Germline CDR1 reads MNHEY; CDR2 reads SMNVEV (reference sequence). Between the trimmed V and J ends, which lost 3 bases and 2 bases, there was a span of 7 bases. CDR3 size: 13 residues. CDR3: CASSFSSNTEAFF. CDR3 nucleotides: TGTGCCAGCAGTTTTAGTTCTAACACTGAAGCTTTCTTT.

CDR3 region: CASSQDRQGLVYEQYF. The CDR3 nucleotides are TGCGCCAGCAGCCAGGACCGACAGGGCCTGGTTTACGAGCAGTACTTC. This chain joins TRBV4-3 and TRBJ2-7, with 7 bases aligning to TRBD1. The CDR3 sequence is 16 residues long. J was trimmed by 4 bases and V by 3 bases; bases with no gene match: 12. Germline-derived CDR1 and CDR2 are LGHNA and YSLEER.

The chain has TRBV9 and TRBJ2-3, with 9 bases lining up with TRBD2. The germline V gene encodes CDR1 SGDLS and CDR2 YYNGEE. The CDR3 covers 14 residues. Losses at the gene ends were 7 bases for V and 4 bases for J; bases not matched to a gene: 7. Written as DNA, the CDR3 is TGTGCCAGCGTCCCGGGACTAGCAGCAGATACGCAGTATTTT. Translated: CASVPGLAADTQYF.

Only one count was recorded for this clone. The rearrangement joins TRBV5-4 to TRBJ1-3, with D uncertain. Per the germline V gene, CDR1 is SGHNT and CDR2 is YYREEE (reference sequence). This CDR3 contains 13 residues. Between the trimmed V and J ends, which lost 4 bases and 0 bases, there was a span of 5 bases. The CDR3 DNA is TGTGCCAGCAGCCGAGACTCTGGAAACACCATATATTTT. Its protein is CASSRDSGNTIYF.

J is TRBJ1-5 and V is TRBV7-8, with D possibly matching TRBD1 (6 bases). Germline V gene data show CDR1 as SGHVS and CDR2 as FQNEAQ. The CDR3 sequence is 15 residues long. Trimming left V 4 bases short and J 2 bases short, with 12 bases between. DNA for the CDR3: TGTGCCAGCAGCTCAGCCCCAGGGGGCAATCAGCCCCAGCATTTT. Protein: CASSSAPGGNQPQHF.

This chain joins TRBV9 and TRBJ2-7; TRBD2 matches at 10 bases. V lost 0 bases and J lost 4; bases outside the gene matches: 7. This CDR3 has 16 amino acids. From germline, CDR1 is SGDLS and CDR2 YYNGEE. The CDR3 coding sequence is TGTGCCAGCAGCGTAGAGGCTAGCGGGAGTAAGTACGAGCAGTACTTC. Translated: CASSVEASGSKYEQYF.

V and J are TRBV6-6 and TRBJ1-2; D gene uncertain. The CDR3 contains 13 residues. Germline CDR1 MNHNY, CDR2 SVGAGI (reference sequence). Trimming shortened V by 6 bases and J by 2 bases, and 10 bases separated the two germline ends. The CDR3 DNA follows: TGTGCCAGCAGCCCCGGGATGAACTATGGCTACACCTTC. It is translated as CASSPGMNYGYTF.

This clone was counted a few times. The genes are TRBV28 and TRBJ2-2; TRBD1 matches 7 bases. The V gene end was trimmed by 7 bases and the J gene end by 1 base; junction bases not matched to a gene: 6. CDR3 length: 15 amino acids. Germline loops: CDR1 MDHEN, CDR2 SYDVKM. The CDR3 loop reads CASTPGTENTGELFF. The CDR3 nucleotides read TGTGCCAGCACCCCCGGGACAGAGAACACCGGGGAGCTGTTTTTT.

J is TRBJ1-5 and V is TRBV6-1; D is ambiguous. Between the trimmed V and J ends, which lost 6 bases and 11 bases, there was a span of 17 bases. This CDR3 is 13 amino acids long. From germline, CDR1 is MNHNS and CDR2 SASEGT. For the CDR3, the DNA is TGTGCCAGCAGCCCGGGGTCCTCCATTACCCAGCATTTT. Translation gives CASSPGSSITQHF.

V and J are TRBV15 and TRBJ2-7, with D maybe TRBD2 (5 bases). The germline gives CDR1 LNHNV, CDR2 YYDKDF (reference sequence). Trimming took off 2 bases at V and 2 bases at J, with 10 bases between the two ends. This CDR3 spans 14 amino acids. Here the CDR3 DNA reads TGTGCCACCAGCAGAACCGGAGGAGCCTACGAGCAGTACTTC. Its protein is CATSRTGGAYEQYF.

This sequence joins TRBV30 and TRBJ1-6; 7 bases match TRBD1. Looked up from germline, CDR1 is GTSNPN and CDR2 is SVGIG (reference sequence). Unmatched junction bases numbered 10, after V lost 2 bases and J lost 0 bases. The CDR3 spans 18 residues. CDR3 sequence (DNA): TGTGCCTGGAGTTTTACGACAGGGCTCAGCTCCTATAATTCACCCCTCCACTTT. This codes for CAWSFTTGLSSYNSPLHF.

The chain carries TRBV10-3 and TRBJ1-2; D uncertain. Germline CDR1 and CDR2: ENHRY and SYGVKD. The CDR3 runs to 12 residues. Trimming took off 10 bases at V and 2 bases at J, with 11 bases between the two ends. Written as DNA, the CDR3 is TGTGCCACCGAGGCTGGGAACTATGGCTACACCTTC. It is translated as CATEAGNYGYTF.

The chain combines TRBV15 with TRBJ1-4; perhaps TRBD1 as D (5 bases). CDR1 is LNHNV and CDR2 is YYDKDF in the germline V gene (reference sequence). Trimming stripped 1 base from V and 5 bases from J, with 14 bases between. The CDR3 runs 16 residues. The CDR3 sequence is CATSRGNSGGNEKLFF. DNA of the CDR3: TGTGCCACCAGCAGAGGGAACTCTGGGGGGAATGAAAAACTGTTTTTT.

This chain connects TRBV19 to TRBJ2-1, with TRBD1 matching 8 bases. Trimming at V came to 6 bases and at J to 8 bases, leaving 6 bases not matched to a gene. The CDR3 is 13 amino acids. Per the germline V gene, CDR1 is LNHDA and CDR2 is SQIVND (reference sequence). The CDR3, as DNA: TGTGCCAGTAGACCAGACAGGGGCCATGAGCAGTTCTTC. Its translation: CASRPDRGHEQFF.

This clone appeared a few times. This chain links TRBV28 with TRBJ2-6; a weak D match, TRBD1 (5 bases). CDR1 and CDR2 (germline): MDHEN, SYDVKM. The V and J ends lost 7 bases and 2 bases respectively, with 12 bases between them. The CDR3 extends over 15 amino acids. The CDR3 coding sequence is TGTGCCAGCAACCGACCAGGGACTGGGGCCAACGTCCTGACTTTC. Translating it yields CASNRPGTGANVLTF.

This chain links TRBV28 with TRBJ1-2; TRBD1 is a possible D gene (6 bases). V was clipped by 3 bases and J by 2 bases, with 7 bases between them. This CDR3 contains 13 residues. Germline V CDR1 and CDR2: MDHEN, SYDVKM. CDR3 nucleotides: TGTGCCAGCAGTTTCGGACAGAACTATGGCTACACCTTC. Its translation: CASSFGQNYGYTF.

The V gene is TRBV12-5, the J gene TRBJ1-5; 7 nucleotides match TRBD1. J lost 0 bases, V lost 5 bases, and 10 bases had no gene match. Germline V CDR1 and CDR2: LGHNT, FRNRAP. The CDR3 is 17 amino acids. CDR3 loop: CASGPPGGTYSNQPQHF. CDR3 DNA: TGTGCTAGTGGTCCTCCAGGGGGAACATATAGCAATCAGCCCCAGCATTTT.

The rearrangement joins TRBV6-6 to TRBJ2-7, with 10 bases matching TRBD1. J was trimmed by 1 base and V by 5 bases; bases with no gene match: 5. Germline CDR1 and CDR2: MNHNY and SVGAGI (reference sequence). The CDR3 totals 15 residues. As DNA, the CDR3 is TGTGCCAGCAGTACCGGGACAGGGGAGTCCTACGAGCAGTACTTC. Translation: CASSTGTGESYEQYF.

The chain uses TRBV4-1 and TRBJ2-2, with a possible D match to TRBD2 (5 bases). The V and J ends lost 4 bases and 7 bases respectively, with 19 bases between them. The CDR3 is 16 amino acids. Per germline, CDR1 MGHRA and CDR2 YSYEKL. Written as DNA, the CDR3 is TGCGCCAGCAGCCCCCATGCGGTAGGCGAGGGCGGGGAGCTGTTTTTT. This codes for CASSPHAVGEGGELFF.

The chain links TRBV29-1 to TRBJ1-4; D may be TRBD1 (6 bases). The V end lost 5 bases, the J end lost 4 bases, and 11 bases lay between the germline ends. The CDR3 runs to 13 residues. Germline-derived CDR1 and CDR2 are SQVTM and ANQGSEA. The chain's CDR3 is CSVQDSLNEKLFF. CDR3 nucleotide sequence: TGCAGCGTTCAGGACAGCCTTAATGAAAAACTGTTTTTT.

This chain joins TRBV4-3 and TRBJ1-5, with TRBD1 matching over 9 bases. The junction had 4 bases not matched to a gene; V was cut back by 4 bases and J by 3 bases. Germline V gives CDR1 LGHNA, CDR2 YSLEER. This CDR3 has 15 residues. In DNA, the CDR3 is TGCGCCAGCAGCCGGCACAGGGGGCTCAATCAGCCCCAGCATTTT. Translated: CASSRHRGLNQPQHF.

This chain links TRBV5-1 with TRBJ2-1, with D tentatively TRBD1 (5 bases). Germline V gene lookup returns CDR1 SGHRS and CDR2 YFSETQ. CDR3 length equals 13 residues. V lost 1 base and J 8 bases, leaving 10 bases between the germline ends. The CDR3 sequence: CASSLQGIDEQFF. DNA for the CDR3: TGCGCCAGCAGCTTGCAGGGTATAGATGAGCAGTTCTTC.

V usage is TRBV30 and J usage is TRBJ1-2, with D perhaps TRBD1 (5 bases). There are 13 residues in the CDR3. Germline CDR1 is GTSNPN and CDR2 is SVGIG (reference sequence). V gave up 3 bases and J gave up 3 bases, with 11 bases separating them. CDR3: CAWRGGIYYGYTF. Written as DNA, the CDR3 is TGTGCCTGGAGGGGGGGTATCTACTATGGCTACACCTTC.

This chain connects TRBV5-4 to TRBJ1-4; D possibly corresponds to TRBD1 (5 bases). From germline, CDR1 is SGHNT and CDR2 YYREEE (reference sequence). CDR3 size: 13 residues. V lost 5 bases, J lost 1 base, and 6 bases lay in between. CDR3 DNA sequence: TGTGCCAGCAGGGACAAAACTAATGAAAAACTGTTTTTT. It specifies CASRDKTNEKLFF.

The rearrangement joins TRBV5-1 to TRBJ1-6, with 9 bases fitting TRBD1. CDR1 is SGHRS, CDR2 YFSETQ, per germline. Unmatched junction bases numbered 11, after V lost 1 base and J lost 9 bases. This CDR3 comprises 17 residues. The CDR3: CASSLWPNGGQGSPLHF. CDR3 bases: TGCGCCAGCAGCTTGTGGCCCAACGGGGGACAGGGTTCACCCCTCCACTTT.